This is a list of T cell receptor beta chains from one sample in a study of OX40 agonist ivuxolimab in advanced cancers. TCRdb's copy holds only in-frame clones and misses some; the assay was immunoSEQ multiplex PCR. The sample carries tens of thousands of clones, roughly 76% recorded once. Here the sequenced sample was CD4+ or CD8+ T cells sorted from blood, taken in a trial of the OX40 agonist ivuxolimab. The receptors were gathered from an adult with an advanced solid tumor such as melanoma, head and neck, liver or kidney cancer. CDR3s include the opening cysteine and the closing phenylalanine or tryptophan. D genes are given only for firm matches. Size is omitted from some rows. Given values are once, few, many or a class for expanded clones.

d_call: NA
j_call: TRBJ2-5
cdr3_length: 15
v_call: TRBV5-4
clone_size: few
cdr3_nt: TGTGCCAGCGCCCCAGGGGGCGGCGGGGGGGAGACCCAGTACTTC
cdr3_aa: CASAPGGGGGETQYF

d_call: TRBD2
j_call: TRBJ2-7
cdr3_length: 15
v_call: TRBV28
clone_size: NA
cdr3_nt: TGTGCCAGCAGTTTAGGCGGTCGGGGGGGCTACGAGCAGTACTTC
cdr3_aa: CASSLGGRGGYEQYF

d_call: TRBD2
j_call: TRBJ2-1
cdr3_length: 17
v_call: TRBV9
clone_size: few
cdr3_nt: TGTGCCAGCAGCGGGAATTCCGGGACTAGCGGGAGGGATGAGCAGTTCTTC
cdr3_aa: CASSGNSGTSGRDEQFF

d_call: NA
j_call: TRBJ2-7
cdr3_length: 14
v_call: TRBV30
clone_size: NA
cdr3_nt: TGTGCCTGGAGTGCGGGATTTAGAACCTACGAGCAGTACTTC
cdr3_aa: CAWSAGFRTYEQYF

d_call: TRBD1
j_call: TRBJ1-3
cdr3_length: 14
v_call: TRBV9
clone_size: NA
cdr3_nt: TGTGCCAGCAGCGGAGGGACAGGGGGAAACACCATATATTTT
cdr3_aa: CASSGGTGGNTIYF

d_call: NA
j_call: TRBJ2-1
cdr3_length: 14
v_call: TRBV16
clone_size: NA
cdr3_nt: TGTGCCAGCAGCCCGGGAAGCTCCTACAATGAGCAGTTCTTC
cdr3_aa: CASSPGSSYNEQFF

d_call: TRBD2
j_call: TRBJ2-3
cdr3_length: 14
v_call: TRBV28
clone_size: once
cdr3_nt: TGTGCCAGCAGTACTAGCGGGAACACAGATACGCAGTATTTT
cdr3_aa: CASSTSGNTDTQYF

d_call: NA
j_call: TRBJ1-2
cdr3_length: 12
v_call: TRBV6-4
clone_size: NA
cdr3_nt: TGTGCCAGCAGTGACTATGGTAATGGCTACACCTTC
cdr3_aa: CASSDYGNGYTF

d_call: NA
j_call: TRBJ2-6
cdr3_length: 15
v_call: TRBV5-1
clone_size: NA
cdr3_nt: TGCGCCAGCAGCTTAAGCTTCCCTGGGGCCAACGTCCTGACTTTC
cdr3_aa: CASSLSFPGANVLTF

d_call: NA
j_call: TRBJ2-3
cdr3_length: 15
v_call: TRBV6-5
clone_size: once
cdr3_nt: TGTGCCAGCAGTAAGATGCGGGGTAGCACAGATACGCAGTATTTT
cdr3_aa: CASSKMRGSTDTQYF

d_call: TRBD2
j_call: TRBJ2-7
cdr3_length: 18
v_call: TRBV2
clone_size: NA
cdr3_nt: TGTGCCAGTGACCCGGGGCCCGGGACTAGCGGGGGGTCCTACGAGCAGTACTTC
cdr3_aa: CASDPGPGTSGGSYEQYF

d_call: TRBD1
j_call: TRBJ2-2
cdr3_length: 15
v_call: TRBV6-5
clone_size: NA
cdr3_nt: TGTGCCAGCAGCCCGGACAGGGGATTCACCGGGGAGCTGTTTTTT
cdr3_aa: CASSPDRGFTGELFF

d_call: NA
j_call: TRBJ2-1
cdr3_length: 12
v_call: TRBV2
clone_size: NA
cdr3_nt: TGTGCCAGCAGTGAAGCATTCAGGGGACAGTTCTTC
cdr3_aa: CASSEAFRGQFF

d_call: NA
j_call: TRBJ2-7
cdr3_length: 16
v_call: TRBV28
clone_size: few
cdr3_nt: TGTGCCAGCAGTTTCTCGACAGGTCTCAACTCCTACGAGCAGTACTTC
cdr3_aa: CASSFSTGLNSYEQYF

d_call: NA
j_call: TRBJ2-2
cdr3_length: 14
v_call: TRBV6-6
clone_size: NA
cdr3_nt: TGTGCCAGCATTTATGGGAGCAACACCGGGGAGCTGTTTTTT
cdr3_aa: CASIYGSNTGELFF

d_call: TRBD1
j_call: TRBJ2-5
cdr3_length: 14
v_call: TRBV18
clone_size: NA
cdr3_nt: TGTGCCAGCTCACCAGTACAGGGGGCAGAGACCCAGTACTTC
cdr3_aa: CASSPVQGAETQYF

d_call: NA
j_call: TRBJ2-1
cdr3_length: 17
v_call: TRBV18
clone_size: NA
cdr3_nt: TGTGCCAGCTCACCGCGGGACAGATTCCGCGAAAGCAATGAGCAGTTCTTC
cdr3_aa: CASSPRDRFRESNEQFF

d_call: NA
j_call: TRBJ1-1
cdr3_length: 11
v_call: TRBV6-1
clone_size: NA
cdr3_nt: TGTGCCAGCAGTGATCTAACTGAAGCTTTCTTT
cdr3_aa: CASSDLTEAFF

d_call: TRBD2
j_call: TRBJ2-5
cdr3_length: 15
v_call: TRBV7-9
clone_size: NA
cdr3_nt: TGTGCCAGCAGCTCCGTGCGGGGGGGCCTGGAGACCCAGTACTTC
cdr3_aa: CASSSVRGGLETQYF

d_call: TRBD1
j_call: TRBJ1-1
cdr3_length: 14
v_call: TRBV11-2
clone_size: NA
cdr3_nt: TGTGCCAGCAGCTTGGGGACAGGGAACACTGAAGCTTTCTTT
cdr3_aa: CASSLGTGNTEAFF

d_call: TRBD2
j_call: TRBJ2-7
cdr3_length: 16
v_call: TRBV7-9
clone_size: NA
cdr3_nt: TGTGCCAGCAGCCCCCGGCCGACTAGCGGGGGATACGAGCAGTACTTC
cdr3_aa: CASSPRPTSGGYEQYF

d_call: NA
j_call: TRBJ2-3
cdr3_length: 13
v_call: TRBV7-9
clone_size: few
cdr3_nt: TGTGCCAGCAGTCGGTATAGCACAGATACGCAGTATTTT
cdr3_aa: CASSRYSTDTQYF

d_call: TRBD1
j_call: TRBJ2-7
cdr3_length: 15
v_call: TRBV6-6
clone_size: NA
cdr3_nt: TGTGCCAGCATCCAGGGACAGGGAGACGTCTACGAGCAGTACTTC
cdr3_aa: CASIQGQGDVYEQYF

d_call: NA
j_call: TRBJ2-6
cdr3_length: 13
v_call: TRBV2
clone_size: NA
cdr3_nt: TGTGCCAGCAGGGTTCCTGGGGCCAACGTCCTGACTTTC
cdr3_aa: CASRVPGANVLTF

d_call: NA
j_call: TRBJ1-4
cdr3_length: 16
v_call: TRBV5-1
clone_size: NA
cdr3_nt: TGCGCCAGCAGGGCCGTCCGGGGGACTGAGGATGAAAAACTGTTTTTT
cdr3_aa: CASRAVRGTEDEKLFF

d_call: TRBD1
j_call: TRBJ1-2
cdr3_length: 12
v_call: TRBV30
clone_size: few
cdr3_nt: TGTGCATACGACAGGGGAACCTATGGCTACACCTTC
cdr3_aa: CAYDRGTYGYTF